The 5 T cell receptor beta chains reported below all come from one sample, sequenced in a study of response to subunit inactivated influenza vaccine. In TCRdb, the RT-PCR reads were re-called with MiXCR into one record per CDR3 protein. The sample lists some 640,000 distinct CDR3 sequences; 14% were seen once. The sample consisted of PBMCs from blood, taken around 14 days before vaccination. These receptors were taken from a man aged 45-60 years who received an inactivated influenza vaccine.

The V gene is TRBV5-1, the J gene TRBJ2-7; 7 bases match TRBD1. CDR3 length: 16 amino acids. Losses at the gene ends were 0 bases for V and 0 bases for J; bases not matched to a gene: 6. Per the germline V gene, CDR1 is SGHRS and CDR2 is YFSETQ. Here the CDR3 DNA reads TGCGCCAGCAGCTTGGCCGGGACAGAGAACTCCTACGAGCAGTACTTC. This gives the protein CASSLAGTENSYEQYF.

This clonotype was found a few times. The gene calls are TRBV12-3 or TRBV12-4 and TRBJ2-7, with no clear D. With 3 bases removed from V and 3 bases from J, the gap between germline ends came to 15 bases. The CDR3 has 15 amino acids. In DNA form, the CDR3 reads TGTGCCAGCAGTTTTACCCCCAGTAGAAACTACGAGCAGTACTTC. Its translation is CASSFTPSRNYEQYF.

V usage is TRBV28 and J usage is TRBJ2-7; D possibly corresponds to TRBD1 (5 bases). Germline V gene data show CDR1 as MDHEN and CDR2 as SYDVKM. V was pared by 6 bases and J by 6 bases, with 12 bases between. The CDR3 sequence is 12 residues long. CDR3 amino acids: CASRTQVTEQYF. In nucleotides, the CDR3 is TGTGCCAGCAGAACACAGGTTACCGAGCAGTACTTC.

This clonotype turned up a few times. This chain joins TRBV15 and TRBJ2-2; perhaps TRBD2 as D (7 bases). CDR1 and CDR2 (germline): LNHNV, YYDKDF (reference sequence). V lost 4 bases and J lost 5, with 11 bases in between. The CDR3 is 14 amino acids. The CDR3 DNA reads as TGTGCCACCAGCAAGGGGGGGATGACCGGGGAGCTGTTTTTT. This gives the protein CATSKGGMTGELFF.

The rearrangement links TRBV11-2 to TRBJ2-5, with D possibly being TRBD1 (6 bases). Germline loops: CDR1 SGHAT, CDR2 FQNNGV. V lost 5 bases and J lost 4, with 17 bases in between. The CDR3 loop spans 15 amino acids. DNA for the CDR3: TGTGCCAGCAGCCACACTCCAGGACAGCTAGAGACCCAGTACTTC. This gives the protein CASSHTPGQLETQYF.